This T cell receptor beta chain was captured by sequencing in a study of T cell responses to AZD1222 COVID-19 vaccine. Study context: Doses given second, at about 4 or about 12 weeks, were pooled.

The germline gives CDR1 MNHEY, CDR2 SVGAGI. Unmatched junction bases numbered 4, after V lost 4 bases and J lost 2 bases. This CDR3 has 14 amino acids. Clones were read by immunoSEQ multiplex PCR, and TCRdb kept only the in-frame ones, dropping some. The sample has about 99,000 clones; approximately 92% are singletons. General study findings and limits: Donors, mostly white British, included more females; clonal diversity was possibly underestimated. Baseline seropositivity characterized only a handful of AZD1222 recipients. Reportedly, nearly half of unique spike TCRs recognized epitopes outside B.1.351/B.1.1.7 mutations.

As concerns this clone: Its matching antigen is unknown.

This chain joins TRBV6-5 and TRBJ2-7, with 8 bases aligning to TRBD1. The sequence derives from an adult in good health. This specimen consisted of peripheral blood, obtained on day 0 of AZD1222 vaccination. The CDR3 nucleotides read TGTGCCAGCAGTTTCGGACAGGGCCCCTACGAGCAGTACTTC. Residues: CASSFGQGPYEQYF.